This TCR beta chain was sequenced in a study of OX40 agonist ivuxolimab in advanced cancers. Produced via immunoSEQ multiplex PCR; TCRdb's table is partial and in-frame only. Among 25,000 to 30,000 clones listed, about nine tenths were seen once. This clone was found a few times. Its specificity is unknown. The identical CDR3 is also encoded by other nucleotide sequences in the sample. Study-wide findings and caveats: Clonal expansion by week 6 occurred in CD4+ and CD8+ blood T cells (at 0.1 to 3.0 mg/kg).

The ends were cut back, 0 bases at V and 7 bases at J, with 7 bases in the middle. From germline, CDR1 is MGHRA and CDR2 YSYEKL. The CDR3 covers 13 residues. The sequencing here drew on CD4+ or CD8+ T cells sorted from blood, taken in a trial of the OX40 agonist ivuxolimab. The clonotype originates from an adult with an advanced solid tumor such as melanoma, head and neck, liver or kidney cancer. The rearrangement links TRBV4-1 to TRBJ2-1; D gene ambiguous. The CDR3 protein is CASSQDYLNEQFF. CDR3 coding DNA: TGCGCCAGCAGCCAAGATTACTTAAATGAGCAGTTCTTC.